The TCR beta chain described here comes from a study of T cells in Graves' hyperthyroidism and ophthalmopathy. General study results and limits: Ophthalmopathy got predicted by the model a median approximately 6.3 months before its onset. The majority of expanded thyroid clonotypes above 0.001 also appeared in blood. Using 13 V-J features, a model discriminated ophthalmopathy from stable hyperthyroidism.

Of note for this clonotype: Its antigen is undetermined.

Amplification yielded TCR beta CDR3 regions, with RNA transcripts as the source. The TCR CDR3 was amplified in a first-round RT-PCR using the HTBI primer set. One entry per CDR3 protein, called by TCRdb with MiXCR from the multiplex PCR reads. The sample yields over 500,000 distinct CDR3 sequences, 15% to 20% seen once. V was clipped by 4 bases and J by 2 bases; unmatched bases: 3. CDR3 length: 14 amino acids. Germline V gene data show CDR1 as MRHNA and CDR2 as SNTAGT. Disease lasting under 3 months, a NOSPECS grade of at least 4, and a Clinical Activity Score of at least 3 were features of the ophthalmopathy patients.

The receptor was isolated from a woman in her thirties with Graves' ophthalmopathy. The chain uses TRBV6-4 and TRBJ2-3, with 7 bases fitting TRBD1. The sample was blood. DNA of the CDR3: TGTGCCAGCAGTGGACAGGGCCTCACAGATACGCAGTATTTT. Translated: CASSGQGLTDTQYF.